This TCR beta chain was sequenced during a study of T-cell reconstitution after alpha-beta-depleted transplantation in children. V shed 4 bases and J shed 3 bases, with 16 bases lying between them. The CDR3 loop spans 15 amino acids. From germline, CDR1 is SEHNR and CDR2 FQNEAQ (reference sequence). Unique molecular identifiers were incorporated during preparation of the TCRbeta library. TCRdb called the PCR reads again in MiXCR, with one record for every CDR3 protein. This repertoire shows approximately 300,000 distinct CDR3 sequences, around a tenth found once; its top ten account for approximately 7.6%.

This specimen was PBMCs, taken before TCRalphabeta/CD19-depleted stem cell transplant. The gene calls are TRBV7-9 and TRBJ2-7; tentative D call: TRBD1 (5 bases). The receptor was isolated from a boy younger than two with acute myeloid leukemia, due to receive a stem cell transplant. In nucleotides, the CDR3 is TGTGCCAGCAGCTCAGGGAACCCCTCCCTCTACGAGCAGTACTTC. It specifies CASSSGNPSLYEQYF.